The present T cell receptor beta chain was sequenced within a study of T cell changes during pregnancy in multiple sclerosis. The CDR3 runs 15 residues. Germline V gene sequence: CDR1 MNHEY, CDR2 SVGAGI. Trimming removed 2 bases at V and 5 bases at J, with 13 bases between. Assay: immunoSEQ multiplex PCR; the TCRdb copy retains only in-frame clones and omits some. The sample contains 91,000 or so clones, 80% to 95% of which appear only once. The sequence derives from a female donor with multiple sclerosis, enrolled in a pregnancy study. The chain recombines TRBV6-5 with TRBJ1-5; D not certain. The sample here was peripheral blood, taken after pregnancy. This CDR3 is CASSYGPPGDQPQHF. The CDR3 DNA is TGTGCCAGCAGTTACGGCCCGCCCGGGGATCAGCCCCAGCATTTT.